The TCR beta chain under discussion was sequenced for a study of T-cell reconstitution after alpha-beta-depleted transplantation in children. Construction of the TCRbeta library involved unique molecular identifiers. TCRdb re-derived calls from the PCR reads in MiXCR, one entry per CDR3 protein. The data contain about 91,000 distinct CDR3 sequences, more than 7% of them seen just once; the ten biggest clones take up just under 7%. The sequence derives from a human donor who donated a stem cell graft to a child with congenital amegakaryocytic thrombocytopenia. The material sequenced was PBMCs from the stem cell graft donor, taken from the stem cell graft.

The CDR3 coding sequence is TGCAGTGCTAGAGCCACAGGGGACACCTTC. Translation: CSARATGDTF. The chain has TRBV20-1 and TRBJ1-2; 7 bases map to TRBD1. CDR1 and CDR2 from the germline V gene are DFQATT and SNEGSKA (reference sequence). The CDR3 totals 10 residues. J was trimmed by 12 bases and V by 1 base; bases with no gene match: 2.